This T cell receptor (beta chain) was recorded in a study of cytomegalovirus exposure and HLA in healthy donors. Study-wide results and caveats: The study recorded 150 to 200 TCR beta chains that were cytomegalovirus-associated.

In regard to this clone: The antigen is undetermined.

Germline CDR1 GTSNPN, CDR2 SVGIG (reference sequence). The V and J ends lost 4 bases and 12 bases, in that order; junction bases with no gene match: 9. The CDR3 runs to 13 residues. Both 60 Vbeta primers and 13 Jbeta primers went into the PCR. Sequencing was performed with immunoSEQ multiplex PCR; in TCRdb, only in-frame clones are kept and a portion is missing. The sample has under 65,000 clones; the top ten hold less than 4%. Material: PBMCs. The chain carries TRBV30 and TRBJ1-5; 10 bases fit TRBD1. The sequence came from a woman in her late teens or twenties in good health and CMV-seronegative. CDR3 nucleotides: TGTGCCTGGAAGGGACAGGGGAAGGAGCACCAGCATTTT. This gives the protein CAWKGQGKEHQHF.